This T cell receptor beta chain was identified in a study of shared clonotypes between healthy human individuals. Study information: Per-donor plates numbered three CD4 naive, three CD4 memory, two CD8 naive and one CD8 memory. Study-wide findings and caveats: Of the naive CD4 clonotypes, around 5% were shared across a handful of donors. Measured sharing among donors was expected to vary with sequencing depth.

Each donor was a Caucasian adult residing in Nashville, Tennessee. Profiling relied on immunoSEQ multiplex PCR, and the TCRdb table lists in-frame clones only, not all of them. The table includes roughly 2 million clones, roughly 95% detected once. Regarding this clone: Its antigen is currently unknown.

V was clipped by 4 bases and J by 5 bases, with 17 bases between them. Germline CDR1 SGHTA, CDR2 FQGNSA. There are 15 residues in the CDR3. The chain recombines TRBV7-2 with TRBJ2-5; TRBD2 might be the D (7 bases). This receptor was obtained from a man between 18 and 35 years old in good health. The specimen sequenced was naive CD4+ T cells sorted from blood. Subset described: CD45RA+ positively selected. For the CDR3, the DNA is TGTGCCAGCAGCTCCGGCGGGAGTAGGGGGGAGACCCAGTACTTC. Protein: CASSSGGSRGETQYF. The full variable domain, completed using reference TRBV7-2 and TRBJ2-5, is GAGVSQSPSNKVTEKGKDVELRCDPISGHTALYWYRQSLGQGLEFLIYFQGNSAPDKSGLPSDRFSAERTGGSVSTLTIQRTQQEDSAVYLCASSSGGSRGETQYFGPGTRLLVL.